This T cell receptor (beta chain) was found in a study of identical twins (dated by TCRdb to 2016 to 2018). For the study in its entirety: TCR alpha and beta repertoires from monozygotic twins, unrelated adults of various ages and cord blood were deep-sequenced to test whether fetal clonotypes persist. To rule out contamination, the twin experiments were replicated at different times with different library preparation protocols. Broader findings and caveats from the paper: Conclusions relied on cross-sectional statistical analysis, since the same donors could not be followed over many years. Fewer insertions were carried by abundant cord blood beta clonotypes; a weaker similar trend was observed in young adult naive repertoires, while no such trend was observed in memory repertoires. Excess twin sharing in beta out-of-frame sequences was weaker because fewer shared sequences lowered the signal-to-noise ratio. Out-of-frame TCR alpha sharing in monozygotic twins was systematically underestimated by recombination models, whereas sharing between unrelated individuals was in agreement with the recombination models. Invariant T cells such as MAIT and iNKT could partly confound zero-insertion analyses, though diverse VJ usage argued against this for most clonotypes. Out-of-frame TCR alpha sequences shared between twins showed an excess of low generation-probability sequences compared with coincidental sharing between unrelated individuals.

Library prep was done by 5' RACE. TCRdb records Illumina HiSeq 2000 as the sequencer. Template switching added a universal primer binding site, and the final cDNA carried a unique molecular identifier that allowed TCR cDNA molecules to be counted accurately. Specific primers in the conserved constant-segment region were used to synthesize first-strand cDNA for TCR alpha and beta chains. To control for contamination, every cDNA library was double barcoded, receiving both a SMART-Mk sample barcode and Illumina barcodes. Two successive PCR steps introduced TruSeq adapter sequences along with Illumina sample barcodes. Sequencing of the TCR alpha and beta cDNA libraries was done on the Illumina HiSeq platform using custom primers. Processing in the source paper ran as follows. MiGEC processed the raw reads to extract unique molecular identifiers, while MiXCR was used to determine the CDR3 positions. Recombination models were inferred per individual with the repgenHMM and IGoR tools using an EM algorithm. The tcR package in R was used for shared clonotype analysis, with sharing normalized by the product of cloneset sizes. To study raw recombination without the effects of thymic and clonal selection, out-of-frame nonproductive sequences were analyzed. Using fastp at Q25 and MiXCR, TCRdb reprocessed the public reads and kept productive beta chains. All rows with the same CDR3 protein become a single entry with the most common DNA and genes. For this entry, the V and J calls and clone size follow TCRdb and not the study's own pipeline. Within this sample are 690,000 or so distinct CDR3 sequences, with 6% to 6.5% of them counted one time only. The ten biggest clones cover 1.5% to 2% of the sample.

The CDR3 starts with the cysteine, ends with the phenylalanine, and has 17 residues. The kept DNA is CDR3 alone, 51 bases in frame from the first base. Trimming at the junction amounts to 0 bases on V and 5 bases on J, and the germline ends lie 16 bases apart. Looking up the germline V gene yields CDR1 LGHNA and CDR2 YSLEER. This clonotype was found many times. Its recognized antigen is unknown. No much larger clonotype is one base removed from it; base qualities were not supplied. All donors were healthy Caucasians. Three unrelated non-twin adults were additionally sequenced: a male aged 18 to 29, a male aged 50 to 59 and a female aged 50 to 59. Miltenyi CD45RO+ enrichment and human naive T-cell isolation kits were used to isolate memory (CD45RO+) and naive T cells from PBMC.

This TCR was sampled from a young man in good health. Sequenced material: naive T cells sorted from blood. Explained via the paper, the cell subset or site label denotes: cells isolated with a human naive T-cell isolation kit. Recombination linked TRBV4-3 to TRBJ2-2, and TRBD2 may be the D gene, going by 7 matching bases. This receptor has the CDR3 CASSQDAQGRETGELFF. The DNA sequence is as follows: TGCGCCAGCAGCCAAGATGCCCAGGGGAGGGAGACCGGGGAGCTGTTTTTT.